What follows describes a single TCR beta chain. Its antigen is currently unknown. The data were obtained in a study of shared clonotypes between healthy human individuals. Study summary: Researchers drew samples from two women and three men aged 18 to 49. For every donor, three CD4 naive, three CD4 memory, two CD8 naive and one CD8 memory plates were used.

V lost 3 bases to trimming and J lost 7 bases, with 12 bases between them. The V gene's germline CDR1 is SQVTM and CDR2 ANQGSEA. This CDR3 is 12 amino acids long. Naivety among CD8 cells was defined by CD45RO negativity and positive CCR7 selection, thereby excluding terminally differentiated effector memory CD45RA+ cells. The method was immunoSEQ multiplex PCR; TCRdb's version includes in-frame clones alone and lacks a portion of them. Altogether over 2 million clones are present, around 96% being singletons, with the ten largest covering 0.85% to 1.2%. Study results and caveats: Generation probabilities of non-shared clonotypes were lower (relative to those shared by all four donors).

The chain links TRBV29-1 to TRBJ2-5; no firm D call. The sequence was collected from a young man in good health. The sample comprised naive CD8+ T cells sorted from blood. The CDR3 spells CSVDPGQSTQYF. The CDR3, as DNA: TGCAGCGTTGACCCAGGCCAGTCGACCCAGTACTTC.